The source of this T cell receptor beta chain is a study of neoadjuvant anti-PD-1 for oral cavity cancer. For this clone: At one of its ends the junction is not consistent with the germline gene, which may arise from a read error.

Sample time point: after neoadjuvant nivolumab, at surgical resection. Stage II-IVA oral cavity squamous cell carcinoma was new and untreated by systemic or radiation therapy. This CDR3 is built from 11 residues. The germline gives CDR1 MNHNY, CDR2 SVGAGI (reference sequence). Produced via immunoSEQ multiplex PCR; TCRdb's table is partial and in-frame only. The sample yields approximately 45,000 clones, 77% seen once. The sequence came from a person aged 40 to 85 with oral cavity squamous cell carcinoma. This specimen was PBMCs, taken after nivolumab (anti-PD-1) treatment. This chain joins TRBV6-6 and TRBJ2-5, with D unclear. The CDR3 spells CASTYQETQYF. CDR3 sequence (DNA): TGTGCCAGCACTTACCAAGAGACCCAGTACTTC.